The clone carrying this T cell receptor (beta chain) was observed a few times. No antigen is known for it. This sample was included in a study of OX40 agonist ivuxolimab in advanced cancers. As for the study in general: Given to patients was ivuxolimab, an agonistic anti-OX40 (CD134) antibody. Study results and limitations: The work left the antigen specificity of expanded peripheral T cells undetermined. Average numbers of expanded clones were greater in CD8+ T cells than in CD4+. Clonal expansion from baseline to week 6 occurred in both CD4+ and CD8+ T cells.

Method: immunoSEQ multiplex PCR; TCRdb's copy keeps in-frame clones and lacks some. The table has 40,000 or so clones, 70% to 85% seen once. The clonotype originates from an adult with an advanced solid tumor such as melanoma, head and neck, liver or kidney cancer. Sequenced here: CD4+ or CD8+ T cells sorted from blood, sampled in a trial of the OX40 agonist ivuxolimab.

The CDR3 sequence: CASNGLAYTGELFF. The CDR3 nucleotides read TGTGCCAGTAATGGACTAGCCTACACCGGGGAGCTGTTTTTT. The chain carries TRBV19 and TRBJ2-2; 8 bases fit TRBD2. This CDR3 is 14 amino acids long. The V gene end was trimmed by 7 bases and the J gene end by 3 bases; junction bases not matched to a gene: 4. The germline V gene has CDR1 LNHDA and CDR2 SQIVND (reference sequence).